This T cell receptor beta chain was sequenced during a study of shared clonotypes between healthy human individuals. The table came from immunoSEQ multiplex PCR; TCRdb's copy has only in-frame clones and leaves some out. Among 2 million to 2.5 million clones listed, more than 90% were seen once. General study points: Estimated clonotype richness was generally higher in naive than memory subsets. The study drew on few donors, limiting represented genetic and exposure-history diversity.

For this clone: Its antigen is unidentified. In the same sample, other DNA sequences code for this CDR3.

The CDR3 has 10 residues. Trimming stripped 6 bases from V and 3 bases from J, with 2 bases between. Germline CDR1 reads MDHEN; CDR2 reads SYDVKM. This sequence joins TRBV28 and TRBJ1-1, with no clear D. Sequenced input: naive CD4+ T cells sorted from blood. Subset specified: CD45RA+ positively selected. The TCR originated in a man aged 18 to 29 in good health. The CDR3, as DNA: TGTGCCAGCAGAGACACTGAAGCTTTCTTT. Its protein product is CASRDTEAFF.